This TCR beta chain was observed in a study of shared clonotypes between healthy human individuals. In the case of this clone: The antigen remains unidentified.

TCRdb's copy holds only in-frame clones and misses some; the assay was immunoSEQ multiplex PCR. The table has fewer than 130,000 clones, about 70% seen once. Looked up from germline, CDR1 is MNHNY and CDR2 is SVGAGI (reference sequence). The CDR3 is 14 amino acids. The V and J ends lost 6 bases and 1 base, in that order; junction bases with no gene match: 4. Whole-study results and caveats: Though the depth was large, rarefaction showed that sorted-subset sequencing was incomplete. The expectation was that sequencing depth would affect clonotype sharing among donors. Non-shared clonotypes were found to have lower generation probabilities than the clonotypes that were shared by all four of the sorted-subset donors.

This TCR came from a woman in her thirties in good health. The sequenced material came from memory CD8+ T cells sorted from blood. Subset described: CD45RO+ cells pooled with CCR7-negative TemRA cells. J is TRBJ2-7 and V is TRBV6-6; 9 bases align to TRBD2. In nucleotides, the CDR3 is TGTGCCAGCAGCCCGGGACTAGCTTCCTACGAGCAGTACTTC. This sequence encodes CASSPGLASYEQYF.